Listed below are T cell receptor beta chains from one sample, sequenced in a study of shared clonotypes between healthy human individuals. The protocol was immunoSEQ multiplex PCR, while the TCRdb copy is restricted to in-frame clones and leaves out a portion. In the table there are approximately 1.9 million clones, around 93% of which are singletons. The sequencing input was naive CD8+ T cells from PBMCs. The receptors here all came from a man aged 18 to 29 in good health. Some clones in this sample may be carry-over from other donors' samples. Each CDR3 is given with its conserved first and last residue. Fields, in order: V gene, D gene, CDR3 length, J gene, clone size, CDR3 protein, CDR3 DNA. The D gene is left open where the match is weak. Not every row has a clone size; where given, it reads once, few, many or a size class.

v_call: TRBV5-1; d_call: NA; cdr3_length: 14; j_call: TRBJ2-1; clone_size: NA; cdr3_aa: CASSPEGLHREQFF; cdr3_nt: TGCGCCAGCAGCCCGGAAGGACTCCACCGTGAGCAGTTCTTC
v_call: TRBV7-6; d_call: NA; cdr3_length: 12; j_call: TRBJ2-2; clone_size: NA; cdr3_aa: CASSLATGELFF; cdr3_nt: TGTGCCAGCAGCTTGGCCACCGGGGAGCTGTTTTTT
v_call: TRBV29-1; d_call: NA; cdr3_length: 14; j_call: TRBJ1-3; clone_size: once; cdr3_aa: CSVSLPLAGPELYF; cdr3_nt: TGCAGCGTGTCCCTCCCTTTGGCGGGGCCTGAGTTATATTTT
v_call: TRBV6-5; d_call: NA; cdr3_length: 14; j_call: TRBJ2-3; clone_size: once; cdr3_aa: CASSNLRGWDTQYF; cdr3_nt: TGTGCCAGCAGCAACCTTAGAGGGTGGGATACGCAGTATTTT
v_call: TRBV7-2; d_call: NA; cdr3_length: 18; j_call: TRBJ2-1; clone_size: once; cdr3_aa: CASSLSGARPSSYNEQFF; cdr3_nt: TGTGCCAGCAGCTTATCAGGGGCACGCCCGAGCTCCTACAATGAGCAGTTCTTC
v_call: TRBV27; d_call: NA; cdr3_length: 14; j_call: TRBJ1-1; clone_size: NA; cdr3_aa: CASSLRQRNTEAFF; cdr3_nt: TGTGCCAGCAGTCTCCGACAGAGGAACACTGAAGCTTTCTTT
v_call: TRBV28; d_call: NA; cdr3_length: 14; j_call: TRBJ1-1; clone_size: NA; cdr3_aa: CASSSPYANTEAFF; cdr3_nt: TGTGCCAGCAGTTCCCCCTATGCGAACACTGAAGCTTTCTTT
v_call: TRBV19; d_call: NA; cdr3_length: 16; j_call: TRBJ2-2; clone_size: once; cdr3_aa: CASSIDQGVNTGELFF; cdr3_nt: TGTGCCAGTAGTATAGATCAGGGCGTCAACACCGGGGAGCTGTTTTTT
v_call: TRBV19; d_call: NA; cdr3_length: 16; j_call: TRBJ1-5; clone_size: NA; cdr3_aa: CASSPNLSYSNQPQHF; cdr3_nt: TGTGCCAGTAGCCCCAACCTGAGTTATAGCAATCAGCCCCAGCATTTT
v_call: TRBV9; d_call: NA; cdr3_length: 15; j_call: TRBJ2-5; clone_size: NA; cdr3_aa: CASSVETSRGETQYF; cdr3_nt: TGTGCCAGCAGCGTAGAGACTAGTCGGGGGGAGACCCAGTACTTC
v_call: TRBV9; d_call: NA; cdr3_length: 15; j_call: TRBJ2-7; clone_size: NA; cdr3_aa: CASSVEVGETYEQYF; cdr3_nt: TGTGCCAGCAGCGTAGAGGTGGGGGAGACCTACGAGCAGTACTTC
v_call: TRBV18; d_call: NA; cdr3_length: 14; j_call: TRBJ2-5; clone_size: NA; cdr3_aa: CASSPERAQETQYF; cdr3_nt: TGTGCCAGCTCACCGGAGCGGGCTCAAGAGACCCAGTACTTC